The TCR beta chain described here comes from a study of spatial heterogeneity in lung cancer. This clonotype is termed medium-sized (0.01 to 0.1%). No antigen is known for it. Trimming removed 5 bases from V and 5 bases from J, with 15 bases in between. The germline gives CDR1 MNHEY, CDR2 SVGAGI. The CDR3 consists of 14 residues. The time point: sample taken at primary tumor resection. The sequenced material consisted of unsorted whole RNA from tumor, nontumor lung or frozen PBMC. The cohort: under 80 early-stage, untreated non-small cell lung cancer patients. Using its own MiXCR run on the 5' RACE reads, TCRdb lists one record per CDR3 protein. The repertoire holds approximately 5,000 distinct CDR3 sequences, 28% seen once, with about 43% in the top ten. Study conclusions and caveats: The appearance of ubiquitous expanded tumor TCRs in blood was greater at resection than follow-up.

This sequence was found in a male donor with early-stage non-small cell lung cancer. The sequencing here drew on PBMCs, taken at surgery. The chain joins TRBV6-5 to TRBJ1-1; D is unclear. CDR3 in amino acids: CASSELRSGTEAFF. CDR3 in DNA: TGTGCCAGCAGTGAACTACGCTCGGGTACTGAAGCTTTCTTT.